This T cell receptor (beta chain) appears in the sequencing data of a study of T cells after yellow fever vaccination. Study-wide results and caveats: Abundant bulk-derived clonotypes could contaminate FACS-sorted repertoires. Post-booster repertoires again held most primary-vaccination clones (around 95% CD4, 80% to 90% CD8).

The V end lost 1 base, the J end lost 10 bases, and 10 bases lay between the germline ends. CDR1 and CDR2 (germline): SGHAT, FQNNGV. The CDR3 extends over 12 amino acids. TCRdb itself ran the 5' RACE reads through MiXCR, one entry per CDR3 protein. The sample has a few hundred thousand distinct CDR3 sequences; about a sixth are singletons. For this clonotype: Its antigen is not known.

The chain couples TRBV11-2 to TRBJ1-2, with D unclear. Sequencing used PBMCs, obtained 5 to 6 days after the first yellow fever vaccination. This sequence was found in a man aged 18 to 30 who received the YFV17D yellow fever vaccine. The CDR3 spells CASSLGSSNYTF. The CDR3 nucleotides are TGTGCCAGCAGCTTAGGGTCGAGTAACTACACCTTC.